A selection of T cell receptor beta chains follows, all from one sample in a study of PD-1 blockade in classical Hodgkin lymphoma. This table comes from immunoSEQ multiplex PCR, and its TCRdb copy is limited to in-frame clones, with some not included. The data contain more than 10,000 clones, about four fifths of them seen just once; the ten biggest clones take up about a quarter. Material: peripheral blood mononuclear cells (PBMCs), obtained at baseline. These receptors were taken from a human donor with classical Hodgkin lymphoma. Each CDR3 is given with its conserved first and last residue. Each record gives: V gene, J gene, D gene, clone size, CDR3 length, CDR3 DNA, CDR3 protein. D genes are given only for firm matches. Size is omitted from some rows. Given values are once, few, many or a class for expanded clones.

TRBV5-5	TRBJ2-5	TRBD2	.	17	TGTGCCAGCAGCCAACTCCTGGCGGGGGGGCCCAAAGAGACCCAGTACTTC	CASSQLLAGGPKETQYF
TRBV5-1	TRBJ2-7	TRBD1	.	16	TGCGCCAGCAGCTCCCTCATGGGGACAGGGGCTGCCGAGCAGTACTTC	CASSSLMGTGAAEQYF
TRBV5-5	TRBJ2-5	TRBD2	.	14	TGTGCCAGCAGGAGCGGGGGGGCCGGTGAGACCCAGTACTTC	CASRSGGAGETQYF
TRBV7-8	TRBJ1-5	.	few	16	TGTGCCAGCAGCTTAGGCGGGGTACTTAGCAATCAGCCCCAGCATTTT	CASSLGGVLSNQPQHF
TRBV18	TRBJ2-5	.	few	14	TGTGCCAGCTCACCGACTAGGCAGAAAGAGACCCAGTACTTC	CASSPTRQKETQYF
TRBV5-1	TRBJ2-3	.	once	14	TGCGCCAGCAGCTTGGGAGGGGGCACAGATACGCAGTATTTT	CASSLGGGTDTQYF
TRBV2	TRBJ2-5	TRBD2	.	15	TGTGCCAGCAGTGAAATGCGGGGAGGGCGTGAGACCCAGTACTTC	CASSEMRGGRETQYF
TRBV5-1	TRBJ1-2	TRBD1	.	16	TGCGCCAGCAGCCCCGGGGACAGGGTGTCCGGCTATGGCTACACCTTC	CASSPGDRVSGYGYTF
TRBV2	TRBJ1-2	TRBD1	.	14	TGTGCCAGCAGCCTCGGGAGGACAGGGGGCGGCTACACCTTC	CASSLGRTGGGYTF
TRBV7-9	TRBJ2-2	.	.	15	TGTGCCAGCAGCTTATCGGGGGCGAACACCGGGGAGCTGTTTTTT	CASSLSGANTGELFF
TRBV6-5	TRBJ1-6	.	.	13	TGTGCCAGCAGTGGTCTATTCGGGGCGTCTCTCCACTTT	CASSGLFGASLHF